This TCR beta chain was identified in a study of T cell repertoires in aging, cancer and after chemotherapy. The CDR3 runs 15 residues. Germline CDR1 and CDR2: SGHNT and YENEEA. V shed 3 bases and J 5 bases; nucleotides not matched to a gene: 5. Peripheral blood genomic DNA, not sorted cells or RNA, was the template. TRB rearrangements spanning V, D and J were amplified using mixed TRB-A/B primers. TCRdb independently ran MiXCR on the multiplex PCR reads; one entry per CDR3 protein. The sample includes about 1,400 distinct CDR3 sequences, 21% seen only once; the top ten take around a quarter. The receptor comes from a human donor with a solid tumor. The chain couples TRBV11-3 to TRBJ2-7, with 12 bases aligning to TRBD1. The material sequenced was blood. The CDR3 DNA follows: TGTGCCAGCAGCTTGGGACAGGGGGCGCATAACGAGCAGTACTTC. It yields the protein CASSLGQGAHNEQYF.